A single sample gave rise to the 26 T cell receptor beta chains below, sequenced in a study of molecular identifiers for immune sequencing clone quantification. TCRdb re-called the PCR reads with MiXCR, one entry per CDR3 protein. The data contain 40,000 to 65,000 distinct CDR3 sequences, about a third of them singletons. The material sequenced was naive CD8+ T cells from blood, with Jurkat cell RNA spiked in. Subset: FACS-sorted CD8+CD4-CCR7+CD45RA+ naive T cells. These receptors all stem from a human donor in good health. Some libraries in this study had Jurkat cell RNA spiked in.

The gene calls are TRBV27 and TRBJ2-3; 7 bases are a match to TRBD2. With 3 bases clipped from V and 2 bases from J, the junction kept 5 bases outside the gene matches. The length of the CDR3 is 15 residues. CDR1 is MNHEY, CDR2 SMNVEV, per germline (reference sequence). The DNA for the CDR3 is TGTGCCAGCAGTTTGATAGCGGGTCACACAGATACGCAGTATTTT. It codes for CASSLIAGHTDTQYF.

Ten or more counts support this clonotype. This chain connects TRBV28 to TRBJ1-5; D uncertain. CDR3 length: 13 residues. V was cut by 1 base and J by 7 bases, with 8 bases left in between. Germline V lookup: CDR1 MDHEN, CDR2 SYDVKM. Written as DNA, the CDR3 is TGTGCCAGCAGTTTATCCAGTGGCCAGCCCCAGCATTTT. It encodes CASSLSSGQPQHF. Full variable domain (missing parts from reference TRBV28 and TRBJ1-5): DVKVTQSSRYLVKRTGEKVFLECVQDMDHENMFWYRQDPGLGLRLIYFSYDVKMKEKGDIPEGYSVSREKKERFSLILESASTNQTSMYLCASSLSSGQPQHFGDGTRLSIL.

Of note for this clonotype: This sequence may be a read error, since a much larger clone differs from it by one base. This rearrangement joins TRBV6-2 or TRBV6-3 to TRBJ2-6; possibly TRBD2 for D (5 bases). The germline CDR1 and CDR2 sequences are MNHEY and SVGEGT. The CDR3 has 14 residues. The CDR3 reads CASRDFSRANVLTF. CDR3 in DNA: TGTGCCAGCCGGGATTTCTCTAGGGCCAACGTCCTGACTTTC.

The genes are TRBV21-1 and TRBJ2-3; the DNA was not used to check the table's D call, TRBD1. TRBV21-1 is a known pseudogene. The CDR3 runs to 17 residues. CDR3 residues: CASSIWTARRDTDTQYF. CDR3 bases: TGTGCCAGCAGCATTTGGACAGCCCGGAGAGACACAGATACGCAGTATTTT.

V and J are TRBV2 and TRBJ1-5; no clear D gene. This CDR3 has 15 amino acids. The germline gives CDR1 SNHLY, CDR2 FYNNEI. With 0 bases removed from V and 0 bases from J, the gap between germline ends came to 6 bases. For the CDR3, the DNA is TGTGCCAGCAGTGAAGCAGCGTTTAGCAATCAGCCCCAGCATTTT. This codes for CASSEAAFSNQPQHF.

This clonotype has more than one count but fewer than ten. The rearrangement uses TRBV5-6 and TRBJ2-7; D may be TRBD1 (5 bases). Germline CDR1 and CDR2: SGHDT and YYEEEE. Trimming pared 4 bases from V and 3 bases from J, leaving 8 bases between. This CDR3 has 12 amino acids. The CDR3 DNA is TGTGCCAGCAGCCGACAGAGCTACGAGCAGTACTTC. Translation gives CASSRQSYEQYF.

This clonotype has a handful of counts. The chain is built from TRBV9 and TRBJ2-3, with 11 positions matching TRBD1. The trim removed 3 bases at V and 4 bases at J, leaving 16 bases unmatched. This CDR3 spans 19 amino acids. Germline loops: CDR1 SGDLS, CDR2 YYNGEE. The chain's CDR3 is CASSDGTGGVGGPSDTQYF. CDR3 DNA sequence: TGTGCCAGCAGCGATGGGACAGGGGGTGTGGGAGGGCCGTCAGATACGCAGTATTTT.

The sample holds a few counts of this clonotype. CDR3 region: CSCGTDEKLFF. Written as DNA, the CDR3 is TGCAGCTGCGGGACAGATGAAAAACTGTTTTTT. The chain recombines TRBV29-1 with TRBJ1-4, with 7 bases identical to TRBD1. Germline V gives CDR1 SQVTM, CDR2 ANQGSEA. The length of the CDR3 is 11 residues. With V trimmed by 8 bases and J by 6 bases, 3 bases remained unmatched.

The table lists this clonotype with a few counts. The rearrangement joins TRBV5-6 to TRBJ2-3; D ambiguous. From germline, CDR1 is SGHDT and CDR2 YYEEEE. The CDR3 contains 14 residues. Trimming shortened V by 0 bases and J by 5 bases, and 10 bases separated the two germline ends. Here the CDR3 reads CASSLGSALDTQYF. The CDR3 DNA follows: TGTGCCAGCAGCTTGGGCTCGGCTCTAGATACGCAGTATTTT.

The table lists this clonotype with many counts. The rearrangement links TRBV7-9 to TRBJ2-3; D is ambiguous. The germline CDR1 and CDR2 sequences are SEHNR and FQNEAQ (reference sequence). Trimming cost V 1 base and J 1 base, with 9 bases left between them. The CDR3 runs 15 residues. The DNA of the CDR3 is TGTGCCAGCAGCTTAGTAGGTATGGGCACAGATACGCAGTATTTT. Protein: CASSLVGMGTDTQYF.

Turning to this clonotype: A much bigger clone sits one base away, suggesting this may be a read error. This chain uses TRBV7-2 with TRBJ2-5; no clear D gene. This CDR3 is built from 14 residues. V lost 3 bases to trimming and J lost 4 bases, with 12 bases between them. Germline V gene lookup returns CDR1 SGHTA and CDR2 FQGNSA. The CDR3, as DNA: TGTGCCAGCAGCTTGTCAGTGAGACGAGAGACCCAGTACTTC. It is translated as CASSLSVRRETQYF. The complete variable domain, with remaining parts taken from reference TRBV7-2 and TRBJ2-5, reads GAGVSQSPSNKVTEKGKDVELRCDPISGHTALYWYRQSLGQGLEFLIYFQGNSAPDKSGLPSDRFSAERTGGSVSTLTIQRTQQEDSAVYLCASSLSVRRETQYFGPGTRLLVL.

Many counts were recorded for this clonotype. The chain is built from TRBV20-1 and TRBJ2-7; no definite D call. Trimming took off 6 bases at V and 4 bases at J, with 10 bases between the two ends. Germline lookup yields CDR1 DFQATT and CDR2 SNEGSKA (reference sequence). The CDR3 runs 11 residues. In DNA form, the CDR3 reads TGCAGTGCCCCAGACACGTACGAGCAGTACTTC. Translation gives CSAPDTYEQYF.

Turning to this clonotype: This may stem from a read error, because a much larger clone lies one nucleotide away. The CDR3 ends on some other residue instead of the conserved phenylalanine or tryptophan, so this is likely a read error. The J gene is TRBJ1-4, the V gene TRBV7-8, with 7 nucleotides matching TRBD1. This CDR3 is built from 15 residues. Germline assignment: CDR1 SGHVS and CDR2 FQNEAQ. V lost 5 bases, J lost 8 bases, and 11 bases stayed unmatched. The CDR3 reads CASSHGQAGREKLFI. The CDR3 nucleotides read TGTGCCAGCAGCCACGGACAGGCCGGGAGGGAAAAACTGTTTATT.

As concerns this clonotype: This could be a read error, since a much larger clone is one nucleotide away. J is TRBJ2-7 and V is TRBV28; 10 bases match TRBD1. Per the germline V gene, CDR1 is MDHEN and CDR2 is SYDVKM. This CDR3 comprises 14 residues. DNA of the CDR3: TGTGCCAGCAGCTCTACGACAGGGGGCTACGAGCAGCACTTC. It encodes CASSSTTGGYEQHF.

The chain links TRBV28 to TRBJ2-3, with a tentative D call TRBD2 (5 bases). V was pared by 6 bases and J by 6 bases, with 19 bases between. CDR3 length: 15 residues. Germline V gives CDR1 MDHEN, CDR2 SYDVKM. CDR3 coding DNA: TGTGCCAGCAGGCTCGTTGTGCGGGTCGGGGATACGCAGTATTTT. This gives the protein CASRLVVRVGDTQYF. Supplemented by reference TRBV28 and TRBJ2-3, the full variable domain reads DVKVTQSSRYLVKRTGEKVFLECVQDMDHENMFWYRQDPGLGLRLIYFSYDVKMKEKGDIPEGYSVSREKKERFSLILESASTNQTSMYLCASRLVVRVGDTQYFGPGTRLTVL.

This clonotype has a handful of counts. This chain uses TRBV4-1 with TRBJ1-5; 9 bases are shared with TRBD1. The length of the CDR3 is 17 residues. Germline-derived CDR1 and CDR2 are MGHRA and YSYEKL. V was pared by 0 bases and J by 5 bases, with 8 bases of the junction left unmatched. CDR3 sequence (DNA): TGCGCCAGCAGCCAAGATAGGGACAGGGATTGGGATCAGCCCCAGCATTTT. Its translation is CASSQDRDRDWDQPQHF.

The genes are TRBV15 and TRBJ2-4; 9 bases are shared with TRBD2. Trimming cost V 1 base and J 2 bases; bases outside gene matches: 18. There are 21 residues in the CDR3. Looked up from germline, CDR1 is LNHNV and CDR2 is YYDKDF (reference sequence). The DNA of the CDR3 is TGTGCCACCAGCAGAGCATCCCATTTGACTATTAGCGGGAGCACCAAAAACATTCAGTACTTC. Amino acids: CATSRASHLTISGSTKNIQYF. The full variable domain, rest sourced from reference TRBV15 and TRBJ2-4, is DAMVIQNPRYQVTQFGKPVTLSCSQTLNHNVMYWYQQKSSQAPKLLFHYYDKDFNNEADTPDNFQSRRPNTSFCFLDIRSPGLGDTAMYLCATSRASHLTISGSTKNIQYFGAGTRLSVL.

CDR3 region: CSAKTLDRDIRYEQYF. The CDR3 coding sequence is TGCAGTGCCAAAACCCTCGACAGGGATATTAGGTACGAGCAGTACTTC. The V call is TRBV20-1, the J call TRBJ2-7; 7 nucleotides agree with TRBD1. V dropped 6 bases and J dropped 4; count of bases not matched to a gene: 18. Germline CDR1 and CDR2: DFQATT and SNEGSKA (reference sequence). This CDR3 has 16 amino acids.

CDR3 sequence (DNA): TGTGCCAGCAGCCTTCTGGAGGAGGACTCACCCCTCCACTTT. Translated: CASSLLEEDSPLHF. The V gene is TRBV28, the J gene TRBJ1-6; unclear D gene. V dropped 6 bases and J dropped 10 bases, with 16 bases sitting between them. Looked up from germline, CDR1 is MDHEN and CDR2 is SYDVKM. The CDR3 totals 14 residues.

Worth noting for this clonotype: A much larger clone differs by one base, so this may be a read error. The CDR3 carries no conserved terminal phenylalanine or tryptophan, so it likely arises from a read error. V and J are TRBV5-6 and TRBJ2-1; D may be TRBD2 (6 bases). The CDR3 has 13 residues. Germline V gene sequence: CDR1 SGHDT, CDR2 YYEEEE. The V end was cut by 4 bases, the J end by 12 bases, with 17 bases between. The CDR3 here is CASSPTSPMPQFS. CDR3 in DNA: TGTGCCAGCAGCCCCACTAGCCCGATGCCGCAGTTCTCC.

Turning to this clonotype: A much larger clonotype is one base distant, so this may be a read error. The chain recombines TRBV7-2 with TRBJ1-3, with D unclear. Trimming stripped 5 bases from V and 0 bases from J, with 11 bases between. Germline lookup yields CDR1 SGHTA and CDR2 FQGNSA. There are 15 residues in the CDR3. In DNA, the CDR3 is TGTGCCAGCAGCCCTGGGGAGAGCTCTGGAAACACCATATATTTT. Amino acids: CASSPGESSGNTIYF.

This clonotype was observed at least ten times. The rearrangement links TRBV5-6 to TRBJ1-1; a possible D gene is TRBD1 (6 bases). This CDR3 contains 14 residues. Germline CDR1 is SGHDT and CDR2 is YYEEEE. Trimming left V 4 bases short and J 3 bases short, with 13 bases between. CDR3 bases: TGTGCCAGCAGCCTCAGGGGCAGGGACACTGAAGCTTTCTTT. The encoded protein is CASSLRGRDTEAFF.

This rearrangement joins TRBV28 to TRBJ2-7, with 12 nucleotides matching TRBD1. This CDR3 has 15 amino acids. Germline trimming cut 5 bases from V and 6 bases from J; bases unmatched to any gene: 8. Germline CDR1 is MDHEN and CDR2 is SYDVKM. The CDR3 spells CASSRDRGPSGEQYF. The DNA for the CDR3 is TGTGCCAGCAGTCGGGACAGGGGGCCCTCTGGCGAGCAGTACTTC.

This chain connects TRBV6-5 to TRBJ2-4; no clear D gene. Trimming stripped 6 bases from V and 6 bases from J, with 9 bases between. The CDR3 consists of 12 residues. The germline gives CDR1 MNHEY, CDR2 SVGAGI. CDR3 DNA sequence: TGTGCCAGCAGAAATATTGGAAACATTCAGTACTTC. Amino acids: CASRNIGNIQYF.

There are a few counts of this clonotype. Since the CDR3 does not end with the conserved phenylalanine or tryptophan, this likely comes from a read error. This chain links TRBV27 with TRBJ1-5; unclear D gene. V was trimmed by 7 bases and J by 7 bases, leaving 20 bases between them. CDR1 is MNHEY, CDR2 SMNVEV, per germline (reference sequence). The CDR3 contains 15 residues. The CDR3 sequence is CASKLGPGGHQPQHI. DNA of the CDR3: TGTGCCAGCAAGCTAGGACCAGGAGGTCACCAGCCCCAGCATATT.

This chain uses TRBV4-3 with TRBJ2-1, with 9 bases that match TRBD1. V was pared by 3 bases and J by 6 bases, with 3 bases of the junction left unmatched. The germline gives CDR1 LGHNA, CDR2 YSLEER. CDR3 length equals 14 residues. CDR3 loop: CASSHGTGTNEQFF. CDR3 DNA sequence: TGCGCCAGCAGCCACGGGACAGGGACCAATGAGCAGTTCTTC.